Listed below are T cell receptor beta chains from one sample, sequenced in a study of T cells in Graves' hyperthyroidism and ophthalmopathy. MiXCR was run by TCRdb on the multiplex PCR reads, yielding one entry per CDR3 protein. Counted here are 450,000 to 700,000 distinct CDR3 sequences, about 45% occurring once; the ten biggest clones make up around 20%. Sequencing was carried out using peripheral blood or thyroid tissue (not recorded which). Every receptor here comes from an adult woman with Graves' disease, either hyperthyroidism or ophthalmopathy (not recorded which). Both conserved end residues are part of each CDR3. Fields, in order: J gene, V gene, CDR3 protein.

>TRBJ1-2|TRBV4-1
CASSHRRFSRAYGYTF
>TRBJ2-7|TRBV5-1
CASTWEGGYEQYF
>TRBJ1-5|TRBV12-3/TRBV12-4
CASSKTGGGQPQHF
>TRBJ1-6|TRBV4-1
CASSQLGHNSPLHF
>TRBJ2-2|TRBV7-2
CASSSMGQSWSGELFF
>TRBJ1-2|TRBV29-1
CSVGGTGQSFYGYTF
>TRBJ2-5|TRBV25-1
CASSDGPGLGQETQYF
>TRBJ2-7|TRBV15
CATSSGGVSYEQYF
>TRBJ1-1|TRBV20-1
CSAAGTGPNTEAFF
>TRBJ1-2|TRBV4-1
CASSQGDREYGYTF
>TRBJ1-2|TRBV4-1
CASSHIRSFWDYGYTF
>TRBJ2-3|TRBV11-2
CASSLASGSTDTQYF
>TRBJ2-7|TRBV7-3
CASSPGGGGVEQYF
>TRBJ2-3|TRBV2
CASSDGQFGTDTQYF
>TRBJ1-1|TRBV29-1
CSVVGGAAFF
>TRBJ1-2|TRBV10-3
CAISETVNVGYTF
>TRBJ1-6|TRBV7-3
CASSYINYNSPLHF